These 16 T cell receptor beta chains were all obtained from the same sample, sequenced in a study of T-cell reconstitution after alpha-beta-depleted transplantation in children. Unique molecular identifiers tagged the TCRbeta library. In TCRdb, the PCR reads were re-called with MiXCR into one record per CDR3 protein. In the table there are about 250,000 distinct CDR3 sequences, 24% of which are singletons. The sequences come from PBMCs, mostly from graft donor cells, collected 360 days after TCRalphabeta/CD19-depleted stem cell transplant. These receptor sequences come from a female patient aged 2-9 years who had a stem cell transplant for congenital amegakaryocytic thrombocytopenia, so the T cells may come from the graft donor.

This clonotype has more than one count but fewer than ten. The rearrangement uses TRBV20-1 and TRBJ2-7; 7 nucleotides align to TRBD1. Looked up from germline, CDR1 is DFQATT and CDR2 is SNEGSKA (reference sequence). After removal of 4 bases from V and 4 bases from J, the junction contained 16 bases not matched to a gene. This CDR3 has 16 residues. In nucleotides, the CDR3 is TGCAGTGCTACTCATCCCGGACAGGCGAAATCATACGAGCAGTACTTC. As protein: CSATHPGQAKSYEQYF.

The chain recombines TRBV24-1 with TRBJ2-1; 10 bases are shared with TRBD2. J gave up 8 bases and V 5 bases, and 8 bases lay outside the gene matches. The germline V gene encodes CDR1 KGHDR and CDR2 SFDVKD. The CDR3 extends over 15 amino acids. DNA of the CDR3: TGTGCCACCAGTGGGGCTAGCGGGAGTATAGATGAGCAGTTCTTC. Translated, it gives CATSGASGSIDEQFF.

The J gene is TRBJ2-7, the V gene TRBV2; 7 bases line up with TRBD1. CDR3 length: 13 residues. Germline-derived CDR1 and CDR2 are SNHLY and FYNNEI. Losses at the gene ends were 8 bases for V and 0 bases for J; bases not matched to a gene: 4. The CDR3 DNA follows: TGTGCCAGCCGTGGGACAGACTCCTACGAGCAGTACTTC. It yields the protein CASRGTDSYEQYF.

V gene TRBV5-1 combines with J gene TRBJ2-4; D is unclear. V lost 4 bases, J lost 1 base, and 9 bases lay in between. This CDR3 spans 14 amino acids. The germline gives CDR1 SGHRS, CDR2 YFSETQ. The CDR3 spells CASSPPGAKNIQYF. The CDR3 bases are TGCGCCAGCAGCCCCCCTGGGGCCAAAAACATTCAGTACTTC.

This clonotype has more than one count but fewer than ten. The V call is TRBV6-1, the J call TRBJ2-1; D gene uncertain. V was trimmed by 5 bases and J by 3 bases, leaving 8 bases between them. There are 13 residues in the CDR3. Looked up from germline, CDR1 is MNHNS and CDR2 is SASEGT. The DNA of the CDR3 is TGTGCCAGCAGTCAAAGCAGCTACAATGAGCAGTTCTTC. Protein sequence: CASSQSSYNEQFF.

This chain joins TRBV7-2 and TRBJ2-1; D possibly corresponds to TRBD2 (6 bases). Germline V gene data show CDR1 as SGHTA and CDR2 as FQGNSA. The V end was cut by 5 bases, the J end by 8 bases, with 13 bases between. The CDR3 length is 13 residues. DNA for the CDR3: TGTGCCAGCAGCATCGGGAGAGGGTATGAGCAGTTCTTC. This gives the protein CASSIGRGYEQFF.

The chain employs TRBV6-2 or TRBV6-3 and TRBJ2-7, with 9 bases lining up with TRBD1. CDR1 and CDR2 from the germline V gene are MNHEY and SVGEGT. The junction had 13 bases not matched to a gene; V was cut back by 5 bases and J by 5 bases. CDR3 length: 16 amino acids. The CDR3 here is CASSVSPGTGLHEQYF. In DNA, the CDR3 is TGTGCCAGCAGTGTAAGCCCCGGGACAGGGTTGCACGAGCAGTACTTC.

V is TRBV27 and J is TRBJ2-7; D is undetermined. The V end was cut by 3 bases, the J end by 0 bases, with 9 bases between. The CDR3 is 14 amino acids. Germline V gene lookup returns CDR1 MNHEY and CDR2 SMNVEV (reference sequence). Here the CDR3 reads CASSFSANSYEQYF. Here the CDR3 DNA reads TGTGCCAGCAGTTTTTCTGCTAACTCCTACGAGCAGTACTTC.

The chain links TRBV10-1 to TRBJ2-7, with 8 bases lining up with TRBD2. This CDR3 region has 16 residues. V was pared by 0 bases and J by 2 bases, with 6 bases of the junction left unmatched. The germline V gene encodes CDR1 WNHNN and CDR2 SYGVQD (reference sequence). DNA for the CDR3: TGCGCCAGCAGTGAGTCGGGAGCGGGGGACCCCTACGAGCAGTACTTC. It encodes CASSESGAGDPYEQYF.

CDR3 coding DNA: TGTGCCTGGAGGGGAGGACACCACGTTACCCTCTATGGCTACACCTTC. This encodes CAWRGGHHVTLYGYTF. The V and J genes are TRBV30 and TRBJ1-2, with D possibly matching TRBD1 (5 bases). V shed 3 bases and J shed 4 bases, with 21 bases lying between them. Germline CDR1 and CDR2: GTSNPN and SVGIG (reference sequence). CDR3 length: 16 amino acids.

This clonotype was found a few times. The rearrangement links TRBV25-1 to TRBJ2-3; D unclear. This CDR3 comprises 14 residues. The germline V gene encodes CDR1 MGHDK and CDR2 SYGVNS. The ends were cut back, 3 bases at V and 1 base at J, with 8 bases in the middle. DNA for the CDR3: TGTGCCAGCAGTGAGCCCCAAGGCACAGATACGCAGTATTTT. Translated: CASSEPQGTDTQYF.

This clonotype was observed a single time. The chain's CDR3 is CASSVSSGTIGNEQFF. The CDR3, as DNA: TGTGCCAGCAGCGTATCCTCCGGGACTATAGGCAATGAGCAGTTCTTC. The V gene is TRBV9, the J gene TRBJ2-1; 7 bases line up with TRBD2. V lost 1 base to trimming and J lost 6 bases; unmatched junction nucleotides: 10. The germline CDR1 and CDR2 sequences are SGDLS and YYNGEE. The CDR3 contains 16 residues. The full variable domain, in which reference TRBV9 and TRBJ2-1 provide the parts outside the CDR3, is DSGVTQTPKHLITATGQRVTLRCSPRSGDLSVYWYQQSLDQGLQFLIQYYNGEERAKGNILERFSAQQFPDLHSELNLSSLELGDSALYFCASSVSSGTIGNEQFFGPGTRLTVL.

The V call is TRBV21-1, the J call TRBJ1-4. TRBV21-1 is marked as a pseudogene. This CDR3 spans 16 amino acids. The CDR3 nucleotides are TGTGCCAGCAGCCCCGCCTCGGGGGGAGGGGATGAAAAACTGTTTTTT. It yields the protein CASSPASGGGDEKLFF.

This clonotype was picked up many times. The rearrangement links TRBV12-3 or TRBV12-4 to TRBJ2-7; D tentatively fits TRBD1 or TRBD2 (5 bases each). V was pared by 6 bases and J by 0 bases, with 12 bases between. The CDR3 has 14 amino acids. The CDR3 sequence: CASRWGPSSYEQYF. Written as DNA, the CDR3 is TGTGCCAGCAGGTGGGGACCGAGCTCCTACGAGCAGTACTTC.

This clonotype was detected ten times or more. The chain carries TRBV5-1 and TRBJ2-7, with no clear D. Germline CDR1 SGHRS, CDR2 YFSETQ. V lost 5 bases and J 2 bases, leaving 11 bases between the germline ends. CDR3 size: 13 residues. The CDR3 reads CASSLSSTYEQYF. In DNA form, the CDR3 reads TGCGCCAGCAGTCTCTCATCTACCTACGAGCAGTACTTC.

This clonotype was counted a few times. This chain links TRBV19 with TRBJ2-1, with 9 bases fitting TRBD2. Trimming cost V 2 bases and J 5 bases; bases outside gene matches: 7. Germline assignment: CDR1 LNHDA and CDR2 SQIVND (reference sequence). The CDR3 length is 16 residues. CDR3 sequence: CASSITPGLAHNEQFF. The CDR3 region has the DNA TGTGCCAGTAGTATAACGCCGGGACTAGCACACAATGAGCAGTTCTTC.